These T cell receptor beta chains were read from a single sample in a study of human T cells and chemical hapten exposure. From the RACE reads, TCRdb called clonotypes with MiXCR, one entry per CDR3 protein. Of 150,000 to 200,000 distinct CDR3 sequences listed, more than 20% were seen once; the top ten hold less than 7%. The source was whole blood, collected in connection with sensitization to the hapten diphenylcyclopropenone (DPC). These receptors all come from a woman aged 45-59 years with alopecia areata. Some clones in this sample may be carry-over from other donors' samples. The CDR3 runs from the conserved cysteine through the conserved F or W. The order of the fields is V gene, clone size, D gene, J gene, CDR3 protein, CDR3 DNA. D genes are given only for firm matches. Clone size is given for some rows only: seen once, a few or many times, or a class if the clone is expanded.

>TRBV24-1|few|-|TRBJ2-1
CATSDLSVGPHEQFF
TGTGCCACCAGTGATTTGTCGGTGGGGCCCCATGAGCAGTTCTTC
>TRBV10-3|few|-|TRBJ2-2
CAISESPATMGTGELFF
TGTGCCATCAGTGAGTCGCCAGCCACGATGGGCACCGGGGAGCTGTTTTTT
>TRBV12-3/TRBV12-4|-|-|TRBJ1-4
CASSLRMTDEKLFF
TGTGCCAGCAGTTTAAGAATGACAGATGAAAAACTGTTTTTT
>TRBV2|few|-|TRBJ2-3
CASSGKRSSTDTQYF
TGTGCCAGCAGTGGGAAGAGGTCTAGCACAGATACGCAGTATTTT
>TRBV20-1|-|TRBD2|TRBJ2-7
CSARAGTSAYEQYF
TGCAGTGCTAGAGCCGGGACTAGCGCCTACGAGCAGTACTTC
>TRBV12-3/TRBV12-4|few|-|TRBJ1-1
CASSERSGTEAFF
TGTGCCAGCAGCGAAAGGAGTGGCACTGAAGCTTTCTTT
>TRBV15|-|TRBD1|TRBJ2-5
CATSRETGGLETQYF
TGTGCCACCAGCAGAGAGACAGGGGGCTTGGAGACCCAGTACTTC
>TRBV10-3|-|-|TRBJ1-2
CAISESHDLINYGYTF
TGTGCCATCAGTGAGTCCCATGACCTTATTAACTATGGCTACACCTTC
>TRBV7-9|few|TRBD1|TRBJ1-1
CASSSRTGLNTEAFF
TGTGCCAGCAGCTCCAGGACAGGCTTGAACACTGAAGCTTTCTTT
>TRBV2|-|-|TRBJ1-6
CASGEGGNSPLHF
TGTGCCAGCGGAGAGGGAGGAAATTCACCCCTCCACTTT
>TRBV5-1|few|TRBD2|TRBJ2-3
CASSLEGGLVGQDTQYF
TGCGCCAGCAGCTTGGAAGGGGGACTAGTGGGCCAGGATACGCAGTATTTT
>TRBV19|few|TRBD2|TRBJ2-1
CASSTAGLAGDHEQFF
TGTGCCAGTAGTACCGCTGGACTAGCGGGAGATCATGAGCAGTTCTTC
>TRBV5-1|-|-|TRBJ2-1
CASSLITGTGEQFF
TGCGCCAGCAGCTTGATCACCGGGACGGGTGAGCAGTTCTTC
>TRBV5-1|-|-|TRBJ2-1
CASSLFDRTVRPEQFF
TGCGCCAGCAGCCTTTTTGATAGGACGGTCCGTCCTGAGCAGTTCTTC
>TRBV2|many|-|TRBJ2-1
CASSEYLLGASARYEQFF
TGTGCCAGCAGTGAATACCTTCTTGGGGCTAGCGCCCGGTATGAGCAGTTCTTC
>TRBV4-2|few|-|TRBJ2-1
CASSQESQSYNEQFF
TGTGCCAGCAGCCAAGAGTCACAGTCCTACAATGAGCAGTTCTTC
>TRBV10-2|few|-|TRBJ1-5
CASSKTGSGQPQHF
TGCGCCAGCAGTAAAACAGGGTCGGGTCAGCCCCAGCATTTT
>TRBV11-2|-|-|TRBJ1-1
CASSLVPDMNTEAFF
TGTGCCAGCAGCTTAGTGCCGGACATGAACACTGAAGCTTTCTTT
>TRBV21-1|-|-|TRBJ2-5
CASSNAGEGVETQYF
TGTGCCAGCAGCAACGCAGGGGAAGGGGTAGAGACCCAGTACTTC
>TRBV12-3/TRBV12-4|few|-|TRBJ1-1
CASSLTTGGTEAFF
TGTGCCAGCAGTCTTACCACCGGAGGGACTGAAGCTTTCTTT
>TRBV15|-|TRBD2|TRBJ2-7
CATSRSSGIYEQYF
TGTGCCACCAGCAGGTCTAGCGGAATTTACGAGCAGTACTTC
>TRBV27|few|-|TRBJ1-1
CASSTRALNTEAFF
TGTGCCAGCAGTACCCGGGCCCTGAACACTGAAGCTTTCTTT
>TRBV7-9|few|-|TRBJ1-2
CASSLVGVMAGGYTF
TGTGCCAGCAGCTTAGTAGGTGTCATGGCTGGCGGCTACACCTTC